One sample yielded the 6 T cell receptor beta chains listed below, sequenced in a study of graft-versus-host responses after intestinal transplantation. Graft tissue processing released intraepithelial and lamina propria lymphocytes. Profiled with immunoSEQ multiplex PCR; TCRdb holds only in-frame clones, not every one. The table records about 29,000 clones, about 80% of them present only once. The input for sequencing was ileum tissue, taken 98 days after intestinal transplantation. The receptors shown here come from a human patient who received an intestinal transplant, so some T cells may come from the graft donor.

This rearrangement joins TRBV4-1 to TRBJ1-2; D is undetermined. Between the trimmed V and J ends, which lost 0 bases and 4 bases, there was a span of 9 bases. From germline, CDR1 is MGHRA and CDR2 YSYEKL. This CDR3 has 14 amino acids. In nucleotides, the CDR3 is TGCGCCAGCAGCCAAGATGGAAACAGCTATGGCTACACCTTC. This gives the protein CASSQDGNSYGYTF.

The CDR3 region is CSARGSDEQFF. For the CDR3, the DNA is TGCAGTGCTAGAGGATCAGATGAGCAGTTCTTC. This rearrangement joins TRBV20-1 to TRBJ2-1; unclear D gene. The CDR3 contains 11 residues. Trimming left V 1 base short and J 8 bases short, with 6 bases between. The germline gives CDR1 DFQATT, CDR2 SNEGSKA (reference sequence).

This clone was counted a few times. V usage is TRBV6-1 and J usage is TRBJ2-1, with a tentative D call TRBD1 (5 bases). Germline lookup yields CDR1 MNHNS and CDR2 SASEGT. The length of the CDR3 is 15 residues. V dropped 3 bases and J dropped 11 bases, with 20 bases sitting between them. CDR3 DNA sequence: TGTGCCAGCAGTGATATTAACTTGGACACGCCTAAGCAGTTCTTC. Encoded protein: CASSDINLDTPKQFF.

The chain joins TRBV5-6 to TRBJ2-5; tentatively, D is TRBD2 (6 bases). Germline loops: CDR1 SGHDT, CDR2 YYEEEE. The CDR3 loop spans 15 amino acids. The V and J ends lost 2 bases and 7 bases respectively, with 18 bases between them. As DNA, the CDR3 is TGTGCCAGCAGCTTAACGACTCGCCCGGGGGTGACCCAGTACTTC. Protein: CASSLTTRPGVTQYF.

The J gene is TRBJ1-1, the V gene TRBV5-3, with D perhaps TRBD1 (5 bases). TRBV5-3 qualifies as an ORF whose function is uncertain. With 8 bases removed from V and 4 bases from J, the gap between germline ends came to 24 bases. CDR3 size: 16 residues. For the CDR3, the DNA is TGTGCCAGTCCTACTCCCAGGGAGTGGCTTGGCACTGAAGCTTTCTTT. It specifies CASPTPREWLGTEAFF.

The chain links TRBV6-1 to TRBJ2-7; 11 positions match TRBD1. In germline, CDR1 is MNHNS, CDR2 SASEGT. Germline trimming cut 9 bases from V and 6 bases from J; bases unmatched to any gene: 7. The CDR3 consists of 13 residues. DNA of the CDR3: TGTGCCAGGAGGGGGACAGGGGGGTCCGAGCAGTACTTC. It codes for CARRGTGGSEQYF.